This is a list of T cell receptor beta chains from one sample in a study of blood T cell repertoires in COVID-19. Here immunoSEQ multiplex PCR was the method, and the copy in TCRdb shows in-frame clones only, minus some. The sample contains 500,000 or so clones, about nine tenths of which appear only once. Material for sequencing was PBMCs or T cells enriched from blood (not recorded which). These receptors were obtained from a woman in her late teens or twenties who had recovered from COVID-19. The CDR3 runs from the conserved cysteine through the conserved F or W. The D gene is left open where the match is weak. Only some rows state a clone size, as once, few, many or a class for expanded clones.

v_gene: TRBV28
abundance: -
d_gene: TRBD2
j_gene: TRBJ2-5
CDR3aa: CASSLNSSDGRFETQYF
CDR3nt: TGTGCCAGCAGTCTCAATTCCTCGGACGGGAGGTTCGAGACCCAGTACTTC

v_gene: TRBV19
abundance: -
d_gene: TRBD1
j_gene: TRBJ1-6
CDR3aa: CASSTYRGEDSPLHF
CDR3nt: TGTGCCAGTAGTACCTACAGGGGAGAGGATTCACCCCTCCACTTT

v_gene: TRBV7-2
abundance: -
d_gene: TRBD2
j_gene: TRBJ2-1
CDR3aa: CASSPPSGGANNEQFF
CDR3nt: TGTGCCAGCAGCCCCCCCAGCGGGGGGGCGAACAATGAGCAGTTCTTC

v_gene: TRBV11-2
abundance: -
d_gene: -
j_gene: TRBJ1-1
CDR3aa: CASSLWAGTEAFF
CDR3nt: TGTGCCAGCAGCTTATGGGCTGGCACTGAAGCTTTCTTT

v_gene: TRBV19
abundance: -
d_gene: -
j_gene: TRBJ2-3
CDR3aa: CASSDNRFTDTQYF
CDR3nt: TGTGCCAGTAGCGACAACAGATTCACAGATACGCAGTATTTT

v_gene: TRBV27
abundance: -
d_gene: TRBD1
j_gene: TRBJ1-2
CDR3aa: CASSRGRDRRTANYGYTF
CDR3nt: TGTGCCAGCAGCCGCGGACGGGACAGGCGGACTGCTAACTATGGCTACACCTTC

v_gene: TRBV20-1
abundance: -
d_gene: -
j_gene: TRBJ2-1
CDR3aa: CSASRGADLEQFF
CDR3nt: TGCAGTGCTAGTCGGGGGGCCGACCTTGAGCAGTTCTTC

v_gene: TRBV4-1
abundance: once
d_gene: -
j_gene: TRBJ1-5
CDR3aa: CASSPRDGGAQHF
CDR3nt: TGCGCCAGCAGCCCCAGGGATGGAGGGGCCCAGCATTTT

v_gene: TRBV20-1
abundance: -
d_gene: -
j_gene: TRBJ1-2
CDR3aa: CSAKQMNGYTF
CDR3nt: TGCAGTGCTAAACAGATGAATGGCTACACCTTC

v_gene: TRBV3-1/TRBV3-2
abundance: -
d_gene: TRBD1
j_gene: TRBJ1-2
CDR3aa: CASSLRDSQGYTF
CDR3nt: TGTGCCAGCAGCCTCCGGGACAGCCAGGGCTACACCTTC

v_gene: TRBV6-1
abundance: -
d_gene: TRBD1
j_gene: TRBJ2-3
CDR3aa: CASREGTGETDTQYF
CDR3nt: TGTGCCAGCAGAGAAGGGACAGGGGAAACAGATACGCAGTATTTT

v_gene: TRBV30
abundance: -
d_gene: -
j_gene: TRBJ1-4
CDR3aa: CAWSGSVAGVKEKLFF
CDR3nt: TGTGCCTGGAGTGGGAGTGTCGCAGGGGTAAAAGAAAAACTGTTTTTT

v_gene: TRBV15
abundance: -
d_gene: TRBD1
j_gene: TRBJ2-7
CDR3aa: CATSRLRTGVTYEQYF
CDR3nt: TGTGCCACCAGCAGGCTCCGGACAGGGGTAACCTACGAGCAGTACTTC

v_gene: TRBV20-1
abundance: -
d_gene: -
j_gene: TRBJ1-1
CDR3aa: CSARPGTEAFF
CDR3nt: TGCAGTGCTAGACCCGGTACTGAAGCTTTCTTT

v_gene: TRBV5-1
abundance: -
d_gene: -
j_gene: TRBJ2-3
CDR3aa: CASSLTRGDTQYF
CDR3nt: TGCGCCAGCAGCTTGACAAGAGGGGATACGCAGTATTTT

v_gene: TRBV7-2
abundance: -
d_gene: -
j_gene: TRBJ1-1
CDR3aa: CASTLQVGGGGATEAFF
CDR3nt: TGTGCCAGCACCCTACAGGTCGGCGGGGGGGGCGCGACTGAAGCTTTCTTT

v_gene: TRBV5-1
abundance: -
d_gene: TRBD1
j_gene: TRBJ2-7
CDR3aa: CASSLYPDRGDSYEQYF
CDR3nt: TGCGCCAGCAGCCTCTACCCGGACAGGGGGGATTCCTACGAGCAGTACTTC

v_gene: TRBV25-1
abundance: -
d_gene: -
j_gene: TRBJ1-1
CDR3aa: CASSEWQGGDTEAFF
CDR3nt: TGTGCCAGCAGTGAATGGCAGGGAGGGGACACTGAAGCTTTCTTT

v_gene: TRBV5-1
abundance: -
d_gene: -
j_gene: TRBJ1-2
CDR3aa: CASSLGNSGFSGYTF
CDR3nt: TGCGCCAGCAGCCTGGGAAACTCAGGGTTCAGTGGCTACACCTTC

v_gene: TRBV24-1
abundance: -
d_gene: TRBD2
j_gene: TRBJ2-3
CDR3aa: CATSDSSGGSTDTQYF
CDR3nt: TGTGCCACCAGTGATTCTAGCGGGGGTAGCACAGATACGCAGTATTTT

v_gene: TRBV4-1
abundance: -
d_gene: TRBD1
j_gene: TRBJ1-3
CDR3aa: CASSQALRQGEIGNTIYF
CDR3nt: TGCGCCAGCAGCCAAGCCCTCCGACAGGGTGAGATTGGAAACACCATATATTTT

v_gene: TRBV11-3
abundance: once
d_gene: -
j_gene: TRBJ2-2
CDR3aa: CASSPRFSGELFF
CDR3nt: TGTGCCAGCAGCCCCAGATTCTCCGGGGAGCTGTTTTTT

v_gene: TRBV28
abundance: -
d_gene: -
j_gene: TRBJ2-7
CDR3aa: CASSLMGLEYF
CDR3nt: TGTGCCAGCAGTTTAATGGGACTGGAGTACTTC

v_gene: TRBV30
abundance: once
d_gene: -
j_gene: TRBJ1-5
CDR3aa: CAWSGAYNQPQHF
CDR3nt: TGTGCCTGGAGTGGGGCCTACAATCAGCCCCAGCATTTT

v_gene: TRBV6-6
abundance: -
d_gene: -
j_gene: TRBJ2-5
CDR3aa: CASSYGETQYF
CDR3nt: TGTGCCAGCAGTTACGGCGAGACCCAGTACTTC

v_gene: TRBV5-8
abundance: once
d_gene: TRBD2
j_gene: TRBJ2-4
CDR3aa: CASSLFTSGGPVAKNIQYF
CDR3nt: TGTGCCAGCAGCTTGTTTACTAGCGGGGGGCCGGTAGCCAAAAACATTCAGTACTTC

v_gene: TRBV6-5
abundance: -
d_gene: -
j_gene: TRBJ1-6
CDR3aa: CASSSHSTQSPLHF
CDR3nt: TGTGCCAGCAGTTCCCACTCGACACAGTCACCCCTCCACTTT

v_gene: TRBV2
abundance: -
d_gene: -
j_gene: TRBJ1-1
CDR3aa: CASSEVPGYEAFF
CDR3nt: TGTGCCAGCAGTGAAGTTCCAGGTTATGAAGCTTTCTTT

v_gene: TRBV29-1
abundance: -
d_gene: TRBD1
j_gene: TRBJ1-2
CDR3aa: CSARTQRFTGVGGYGYTF
CDR3nt: TGCAGCGCCCGAACCCAGCGCTTTACAGGGGTTGGGGGGTATGGCTACACCTTC

v_gene: TRBV5-5
abundance: -
d_gene: -
j_gene: TRBJ1-5
CDR3aa: CASSLGGPSSNQPQHF
CDR3nt: TGTGCCAGCAGCTTAGGGGGACCGTCGAGCAATCAGCCCCAGCATTTT

v_gene: TRBV4-2
abundance: -
d_gene: -
j_gene: TRBJ1-1
CDR3aa: CASSLTTGLGTEAFF
CDR3nt: TGTGCCAGCAGCCTAACGACAGGATTGGGGACTGAAGCTTTCTTT

v_gene: TRBV4-1
abundance: -
d_gene: -
j_gene: TRBJ1-1
CDR3aa: CASSYPGRELEAFF
CDR3nt: TGCGCCAGCAGCTACCCGGGGAGGGAACTTGAAGCTTTCTTT

v_gene: TRBV24-1
abundance: -
d_gene: TRBD2
j_gene: TRBJ2-2
CDR3aa: CATSGDGGATGELFF
CDR3nt: TGTGCCACCAGTGGGGACGGGGGGGCAACCGGGGAGCTGTTTTTT

v_gene: TRBV5-1
abundance: -
d_gene: TRBD1
j_gene: TRBJ1-1
CDR3aa: CASSLGQGTTEAFF
CDR3nt: TGCGCCAGCAGCTTGGGACAGGGAACAACTGAAGCTTTCTTT

v_gene: TRBV6-5
abundance: once
d_gene: -
j_gene: TRBJ2-1
CDR3aa: CASRPQGDNEQFF
CDR3nt: TGTGCCAGCAGGCCACAGGGCGACAATGAGCAGTTCTTC

v_gene: TRBV7-2
abundance: -
d_gene: -
j_gene: TRBJ2-1
CDR3aa: CASSLSVSSYNEQFF
CDR3nt: TGTGCCAGCAGCCTGAGCGTAAGCTCCTACAATGAGCAGTTCTTC

v_gene: TRBV2
abundance: -
d_gene: -
j_gene: TRBJ1-5
CDR3aa: CASARTGREGQPQHF
CDR3nt: TGTGCCAGCGCCAGGACGGGCAGGGAGGGTCAGCCCCAGCATTTT

v_gene: TRBV7-9
abundance: -
d_gene: TRBD1
j_gene: TRBJ1-1
CDR3aa: CASRQGVGTEAFF
CDR3nt: TGTGCCTCGCGACAGGGGGTTGGGACTGAAGCTTTCTTT

v_gene: TRBV2
abundance: -
d_gene: -
j_gene: TRBJ1-5
CDR3aa: CASSEIRRGEQPQHF
CDR3nt: TGTGCCAGCAGTGAAATCCGTCGGGGAGAGCAGCCCCAGCATTTT

v_gene: TRBV2
abundance: -
d_gene: TRBD1
j_gene: TRBJ1-1
CDR3aa: CASSRRQGSTEAFF
CDR3nt: TGTGCCAGCAGCCGTCGACAGGGGAGCACTGAAGCTTTCTTT

v_gene: TRBV12-3/TRBV12-4
abundance: -
d_gene: TRBD2
j_gene: TRBJ2-7
CDR3aa: CASSHGGEQYF
CDR3nt: TGTGCCAGCAGTCACGGGGGGGAGCAGTACTTC

v_gene: TRBV7-8
abundance: -
d_gene: TRBD1
j_gene: TRBJ1-1
CDR3aa: CASSPGTANTEAFF
CDR3nt: TGTGCCAGCAGCCCCGGGACAGCGAACACTGAAGCTTTCTTT

v_gene: TRBV2
abundance: few
d_gene: -
j_gene: TRBJ1-1
CDR3aa: CASRTDRSNTEAFF
CDR3nt: TGTGCCAGCCGGACGGACAGATCGAACACTGAAGCTTTCTTT

v_gene: TRBV4-1
abundance: -
d_gene: -
j_gene: TRBJ1-1
CDR3aa: CASSQALTEEAFF
CDR3nt: TGCGCCAGCAGCCAAGCCCTAACCGAGGAAGCTTTCTTT

v_gene: TRBV7-9
abundance: -
d_gene: -
j_gene: TRBJ1-3
CDR3aa: CASSLGDPGNTIYF
CDR3nt: TGTGCCAGCAGCTTGGGAGATCCGGGAAACACCATATATTTT

v_gene: TRBV5-4
abundance: -
d_gene: TRBD1
j_gene: TRBJ1-1
CDR3aa: CASSLGGTGAGTEAFF
CDR3nt: TGTGCCAGCAGCTTGGGGGGGACAGGGGCGGGGACTGAAGCTTTCTTT

v_gene: TRBV30
abundance: -
d_gene: -
j_gene: TRBJ2-5
CDR3aa: CAWSRQAQETQYF
CDR3nt: TGTGCCTGGAGTCGACAGGCCCAAGAGACCCAGTACTTC

v_gene: TRBV18
abundance: -
d_gene: TRBD1
j_gene: TRBJ2-1
CDR3aa: CASSETGEWPYNEQFF
CDR3nt: TGTGCCAGCTCAGAGACAGGGGAGTGGCCCTACAATGAGCAGTTCTTC

v_gene: TRBV9
abundance: -
d_gene: TRBD1
j_gene: TRBJ2-3
CDR3aa: CASSVGTGMDTQYF
CDR3nt: TGTGCCAGCAGCGTCGGGACAGGGATGGATACGCAGTATTTT

v_gene: TRBV6-5
abundance: -
d_gene: TRBD2
j_gene: TRBJ2-7
CDR3aa: CASRFLAGTYEQYF
CDR3nt: TGTGCCAGCAGATTTCTAGCGGGTACCTACGAGCAGTACTTC

v_gene: TRBV30
abundance: few
d_gene: TRBD1
j_gene: TRBJ1-4
CDR3aa: CAWSWGQVNEKLFF
CDR3nt: TGTGCCTGGAGTTGGGGACAGGTTAATGAAAAACTGTTTTTT

v_gene: TRBV7-9
abundance: -
d_gene: TRBD1
j_gene: TRBJ1-2
CDR3aa: CASELQGAYGYTF
CDR3nt: TGTGCCAGCGAACTACAGGGGGCCTATGGCTACACCTTC

v_gene: TRBV6-5
abundance: once
d_gene: TRBD2
j_gene: TRBJ2-5
CDR3aa: CATSGILGTQYF
CDR3nt: TGTGCCACTAGCGGGATCCTTGGGACCCAGTACTTC

v_gene: TRBV6-5
abundance: -
d_gene: -
j_gene: TRBJ1-2
CDR3aa: CASTRGNYGYTF
CDR3nt: TGTGCCAGCACACGAGGGAACTATGGCTACACCTTC

v_gene: TRBV24-1
abundance: -
d_gene: -
j_gene: TRBJ1-5
CDR3aa: CATSDAAVGQPQHF
CDR3nt: TGTGCCACCAGTGACGCCGCGGTGGGTCAGCCCCAGCATTTT

v_gene: TRBV3-1/TRBV3-2
abundance: -
d_gene: TRBD2
j_gene: TRBJ2-2
CDR3aa: CASSQAGGATGELFF
CDR3nt: TGTGCCAGCAGCCAAGCGGGGGGAGCCACCGGGGAGCTGTTTTTT

v_gene: TRBV9
abundance: -
d_gene: -
j_gene: TRBJ2-2
CDR3aa: CASSERTGDYTGELFF
CDR3nt: TGTGCCAGCAGCGAGAGGACGGGAGATTACACCGGGGAGCTGTTTTTT